The TCR beta chain under discussion was sequenced for a study of T-cell reconstitution after alpha-beta-depleted transplantation in children (dated by TCRdb to 2016 to 2017). Broadly, across the study: T-cell immune reconstitution after TCRalphabeta/CD19-depleted allogeneic hematopoietic cell transplantation in children was quantitatively tracked in the study by means of TCR repertoire profiling. Broad study findings and their caveats: Over subsequent months, a decline in hyperexpanded clone frequencies was noted, and after one year, T-cell counts and TCRbeta diversity were mostly ascribed to newly produced T cells. Apparently early alphabetaT-cell count recovery about two months after transplant reportedly relied on only several hundred rapidly expanded clones derived from non-depleted graft cells. In some patients, the high TCRbeta diversity seen at day 60 was put down to recipient T cells and intrathymic progenitors that had survived conditioning.

The protocol used for the library was PCR. Sequenced on an Illumina HiSeq 2500. Molecular barcoding was employed in the preparation of TCR libraries, with unique molecular identifiers being used to normalize TCRbeta repertoire quantification. The public reads were reprocessed in TCRdb via fastp at Q25 and MiXCR, keeping in-frame beta chains. A single entry per CDR3 protein holds the most common genes and DNA from its merged rows. A total of 120,000 or so distinct CDR3 sequences appear in this sample, under 30% of them only once. Of the sample, 10% to 13% falls within the top ten clones. Its CDR3 holds 15 amino acids, cysteine through phenylalanine. Just CDR3 DNA is preserved here, 45 bases in frame from base 1. Germline trimming amounts to 1 base on V and 6 bases on J, with 1 as the count of junction bases outside the gene matches. According to the germline V gene, CDR1 reads SGHTA and CDR2 reads FQGTGA.

This clonotype was recorded many times. Its antigen is currently not known. Within one base of it there is no much larger clone, and no base qualities were kept. The treatment or condition label for this specimen denotes: allogeneic hematopoietic cell transplantation with graft depleted of TCRalphabeta T cells and CD19 B cells. The transplant recipients were children given TCRalphabeta/CD19-depleted allogeneic hematopoietic cell grafts. The V and J genes are TRBV7-3 and TRBJ2-1, with 12 bases in between that match TRBD2. The sample was PBMCs, mostly from graft donor cells, taken 180 days after TCRalphabeta/CD19-depleted stem cell transplant. This sequence originates from a male patient aged 2 to 9 who had a stem cell transplant for chronic granulomatous disease, so the T cells may come from the graft donor. This receptor carries the CDR3 CASSLRLAGVNEQFF. The DNA is TGTGCCAGCAGCTTAAGACTAGCGGGAGTCAATGAGCAGTTCTTC.